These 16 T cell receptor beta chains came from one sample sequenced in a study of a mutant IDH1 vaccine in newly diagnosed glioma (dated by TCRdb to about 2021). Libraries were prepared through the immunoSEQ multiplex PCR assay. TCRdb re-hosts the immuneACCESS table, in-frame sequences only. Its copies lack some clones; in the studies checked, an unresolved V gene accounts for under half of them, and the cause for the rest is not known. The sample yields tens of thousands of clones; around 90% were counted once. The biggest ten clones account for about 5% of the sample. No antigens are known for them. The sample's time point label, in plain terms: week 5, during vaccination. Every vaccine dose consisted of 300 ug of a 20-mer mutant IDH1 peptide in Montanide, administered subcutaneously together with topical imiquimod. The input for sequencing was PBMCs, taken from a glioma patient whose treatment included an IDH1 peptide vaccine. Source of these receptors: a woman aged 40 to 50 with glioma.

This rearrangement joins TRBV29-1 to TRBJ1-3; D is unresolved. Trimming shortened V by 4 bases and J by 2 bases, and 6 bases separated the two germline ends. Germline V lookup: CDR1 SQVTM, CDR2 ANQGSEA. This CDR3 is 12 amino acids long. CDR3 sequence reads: CSVGATGNTIYF. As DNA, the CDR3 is TGCAGCGTTGGTGCTACTGGAAACACCATATATTTT.

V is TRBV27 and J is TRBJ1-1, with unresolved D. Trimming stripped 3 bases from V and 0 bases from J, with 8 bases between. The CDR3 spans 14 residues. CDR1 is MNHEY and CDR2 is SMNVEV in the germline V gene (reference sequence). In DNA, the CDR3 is TGTGCCAGCAGTTTCCTTGGGGTGAACACTGAAGCTTTCTTT. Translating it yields CASSFLGVNTEAFF.

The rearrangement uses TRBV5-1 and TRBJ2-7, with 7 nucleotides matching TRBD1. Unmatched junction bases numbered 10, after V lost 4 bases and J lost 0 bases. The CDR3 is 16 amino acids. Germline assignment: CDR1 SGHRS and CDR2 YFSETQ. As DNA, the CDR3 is TGCGCCAGCAGCCTGGGACAGCTCGAGTCCTCCTACGAGCAGTACTTC. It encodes CASSLGQLESSYEQYF.

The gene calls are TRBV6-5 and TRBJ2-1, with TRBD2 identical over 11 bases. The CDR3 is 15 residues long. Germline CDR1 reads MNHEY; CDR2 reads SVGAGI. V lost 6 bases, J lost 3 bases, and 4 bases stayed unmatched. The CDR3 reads CASSRTSGLYNEQFF. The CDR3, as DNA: TGTGCCAGCAGCAGGACTAGCGGGCTCTACAATGAGCAGTTCTTC.

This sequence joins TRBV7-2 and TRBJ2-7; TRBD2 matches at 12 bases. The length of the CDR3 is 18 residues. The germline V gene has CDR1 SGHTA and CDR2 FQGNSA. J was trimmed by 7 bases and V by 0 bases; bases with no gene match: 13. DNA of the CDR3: TGTGCCAGCAGCTTAGCGCCTAGCGGGAGGGCCCATGCGCGAGAGCAGTACTTC. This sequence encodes CASSLAPSGRAHAREQYF.

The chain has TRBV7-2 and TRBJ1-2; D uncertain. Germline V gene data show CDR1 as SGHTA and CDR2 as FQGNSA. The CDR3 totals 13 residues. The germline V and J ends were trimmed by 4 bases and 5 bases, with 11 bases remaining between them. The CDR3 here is CASSYTAFYGYTF. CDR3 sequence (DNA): TGTGCCAGCAGCTATACGGCCTTTTATGGCTACACCTTC.

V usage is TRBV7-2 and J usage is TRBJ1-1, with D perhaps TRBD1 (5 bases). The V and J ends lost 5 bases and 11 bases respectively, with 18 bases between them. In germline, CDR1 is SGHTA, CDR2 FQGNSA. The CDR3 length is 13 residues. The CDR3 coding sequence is TGTGCCAGCAGCCCAGGAGGCAGGGCTGGTGCTTTCTTT. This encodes CASSPGGRAGAFF.

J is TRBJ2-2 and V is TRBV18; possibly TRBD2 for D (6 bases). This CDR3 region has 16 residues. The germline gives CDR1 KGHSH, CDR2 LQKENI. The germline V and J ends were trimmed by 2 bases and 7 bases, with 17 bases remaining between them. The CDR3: CASSPISRGGVGELFF. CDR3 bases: TGTGCCAGCTCACCAATTTCCCGTGGAGGGGTCGGGGAGCTGTTTTTT.

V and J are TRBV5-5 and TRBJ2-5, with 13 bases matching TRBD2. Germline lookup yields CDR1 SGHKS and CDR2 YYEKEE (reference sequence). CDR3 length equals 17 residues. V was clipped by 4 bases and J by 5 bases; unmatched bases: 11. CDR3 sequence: CASSQTTGLAGVETQYF. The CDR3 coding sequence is TGTGCCAGCAGCCAGACTACCGGACTAGCGGGAGTTGAGACCCAGTACTTC.

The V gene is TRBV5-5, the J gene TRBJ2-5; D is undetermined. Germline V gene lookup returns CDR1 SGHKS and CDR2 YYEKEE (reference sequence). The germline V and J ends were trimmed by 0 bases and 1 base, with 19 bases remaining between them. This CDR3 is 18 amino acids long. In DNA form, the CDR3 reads TGTGCCAGCAGCTTGGATATGTACAGTGCACAAATCCAAGAGACCCAGTACTTC. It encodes CASSLDMYSAQIQETQYF.

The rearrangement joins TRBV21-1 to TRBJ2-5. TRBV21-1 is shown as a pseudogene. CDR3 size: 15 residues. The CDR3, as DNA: TGTGCCAGCAGCAGGCCGGGACGGAGAGAAGAGACCCAGTACTTC. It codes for CASSRPGRREETQYF.

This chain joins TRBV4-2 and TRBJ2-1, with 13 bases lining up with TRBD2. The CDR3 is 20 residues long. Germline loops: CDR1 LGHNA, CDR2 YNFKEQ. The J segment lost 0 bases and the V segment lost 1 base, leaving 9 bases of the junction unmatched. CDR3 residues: CASSQAWTSGGRSSYNEQFF. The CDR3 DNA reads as TGTGCCAGCAGCCAAGCCTGGACTAGCGGGGGAAGATCCTCCTACAATGAGCAGTTCTTC.

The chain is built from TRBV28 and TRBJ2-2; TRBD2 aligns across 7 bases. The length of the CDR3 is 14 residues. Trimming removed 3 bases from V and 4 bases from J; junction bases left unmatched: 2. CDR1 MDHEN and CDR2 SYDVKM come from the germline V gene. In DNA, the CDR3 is TGTGCCAGCAGTTTTGCTAGCGGCACCGGGGAGCTGTTTTTT. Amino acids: CASSFASGTGELFF.

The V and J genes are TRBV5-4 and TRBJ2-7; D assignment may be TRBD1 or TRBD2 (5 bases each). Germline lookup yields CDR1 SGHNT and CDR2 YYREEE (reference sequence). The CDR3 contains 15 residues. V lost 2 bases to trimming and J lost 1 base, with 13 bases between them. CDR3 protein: CASSFEGRLSYEQYF. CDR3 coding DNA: TGTGCCAGCAGCTTCGAGGGACGTCTATCCTACGAGCAGTACTTC.

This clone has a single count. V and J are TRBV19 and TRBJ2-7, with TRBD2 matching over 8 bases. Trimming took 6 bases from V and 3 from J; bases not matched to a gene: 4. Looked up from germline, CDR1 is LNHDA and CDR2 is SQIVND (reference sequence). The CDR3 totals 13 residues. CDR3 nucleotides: TGTGCCAGTAGAGCCGGGACTAGCTACGAGCAGTACTTC. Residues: CASRAGTSYEQYF.

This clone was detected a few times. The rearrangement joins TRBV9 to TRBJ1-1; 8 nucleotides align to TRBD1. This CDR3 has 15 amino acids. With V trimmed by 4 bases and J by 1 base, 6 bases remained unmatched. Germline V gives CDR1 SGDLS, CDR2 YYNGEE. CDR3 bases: TGTGCCAGCAGCACCGGACAGGGACGGAACACTGAAGCTTTCTTT. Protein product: CASSTGQGRNTEAFF.